One sample yielded the 16 T cell receptor beta chains listed below, sequenced in a study of blood T cell repertoires in COVID-19. Only in-frame clones appear in the TCRdb table, and some are missing; sequencing was by immunoSEQ multiplex PCR. The data hold a few hundred thousand clones, with 75% to 90% observed a single time. Sequencing was done on a sample of peripheral blood. Every receptor here comes from a woman aged 25 to 39 with active or convalescent COVID-19.

Turning to this clone: A read error may account for a junction end that differs from germline. The chain couples TRBV7-7 to TRBJ2-2; D is unclear. The length of the CDR3 is 13 residues. From germline, CDR1 is SSHAT and CDR2 FNYEAQ (reference sequence). Here the CDR3 reads CASSLIAAGELFF. The CDR3 DNA reads as TGTGCTAGCAGCTTAATCGCAGCCGGGGAGCTGTTTTTT.

The rearrangement joins TRBV9 to TRBJ2-5, with a possible D match to TRBD2 (6 bases). The CDR3 length is 14 residues. The germline V gene encodes CDR1 SGDLS and CDR2 YYNGEE. V was cut by 6 bases and J by 5 bases, with 17 bases left in between. CDR3 nucleotide sequence: TGTGCCAGCAACTCAGGCGGGGCGGGGGAGACCCAGTACTTC. Its translation is CASNSGGAGETQYF. The variable domain in full, with the rest retrieved from reference TRBV9 and TRBJ2-5, is DSGVTQTPKHLITATGQRVTLRCSPRSGDLSVYWYQQSLDQGLQFLIQYYNGEERAKGNILERFSAQQFPDLHSELNLSSLELGDSALYFCASNSGGAGETQYFGPGTRLLVL.

This clone was counted a single time. J is TRBJ1-1 and V is TRBV6-5; 9 nucleotides align to TRBD1. CDR1 and CDR2 from the germline V gene are MNHEY and SVGAGI. With V trimmed by 7 bases and J by 7 bases, 13 bases remained unmatched. The CDR3 extends over 15 amino acids. The CDR3 DNA sequence: TGTGCCAGCACCACAAGATGGGACAGGGCGGATGAAGCTTTCTTT. It specifies CASTTRWDRADEAFF.

The V call is TRBV2, the J call TRBJ2-3; 12 bases are a match to TRBD2. The CDR3 is made up of 15 amino acids. Germline-derived CDR1 and CDR2 are SNHLY and FYNNEI. With V trimmed by 5 bases and J by 6 bases, 6 bases remained unmatched. The CDR3 reads CASSFASGGEDTQYF. Written as DNA, the CDR3 is TGTGCCAGCAGTTTCGCTAGCGGGGGGGAGGATACGCAGTATTTT. Full variable domain (outside the CDR3, taken from reference TRBV2 and TRBJ2-3): EPEVTQTPSHQVTQMGQEVILRCVPISNHLYFYWYRQILGQKVEFLVSFYNNEISEKSEIFDDQFSVERPDGSNFTLKIRSTKLEDSAMYFCASSFASGGEDTQYFGPGTRLTVL.

The chain carries TRBV11-3 and TRBJ2-7, with 11 positions matching TRBD1. Germline loops: CDR1 SGHNT, CDR2 YENEEA. The CDR3 extends over 15 amino acids. V dropped 5 bases and J dropped 3; count of bases not matched to a gene: 6. CDR3 amino acids: CASSPGGQGVYEQYF. CDR3 coding DNA: TGTGCCAGCAGCCCCGGGGGACAGGGGGTCTACGAGCAGTACTTC.

The V and J genes are TRBV12-3 or TRBV12-4 and TRBJ2-7; D not certain. With 6 bases removed from V and 0 bases from J, the gap between germline ends came to 9 bases. CDR3 length: 13 residues. CDR3 residues: CASSVQNSYEQYF. CDR3 DNA: TGTGCCAGCAGCGTCCAGAACTCCTACGAGCAGTACTTC.

The V and J genes are TRBV19 and TRBJ1-6, with TRBD1 as a possible D gene (5 bases). Germline values: CDR1 LNHDA, CDR2 SQIVND (reference sequence). The CDR3 has 13 amino acids. V was clipped by 5 bases and J by 13 bases, with 15 bases between them. The CDR3 protein is CASSEGAQGPLHF. The CDR3 region has the DNA TGTGCCAGTAGTGAAGGGGCGCAAGGGCCCCTCCACTTT.

The chain uses TRBV5-6 and TRBJ1-6, with D possibly being TRBD1 (5 bases). The CDR3 totals 13 residues. Trimming took off 1 base at V and 15 bases at J, with 14 bases between the two ends. Germline V CDR1 and CDR2: SGHDT, YYEEEE. CDR3 nucleotide sequence: TGTGCCAGCAGCTTGTTGCCGGACATCATCCTCCACTTT. Residues: CASSLLPDIILHF.

The V and J genes are TRBV11-3 and TRBJ1-2, with 8 bases matching TRBD1. This CDR3 has 17 residues. V lost 3 bases to trimming and J lost 0 bases; unmatched junction nucleotides: 9. Germline CDR1 and CDR2: SGHNT and YENEEA. The CDR3 region has the DNA TGTGCCAGCAGCTTTGTTAGGGACAGGATACCTAACTATGGCTACACCTTC. Residues: CASSFVRDRIPNYGYTF.

CDR3 sequence (DNA): TGCGCCAGCAGCCATGGACGGACTAGCGGGGGGGCCGGAGAGACCCAGTACTTC. Residues: CASSHGRTSGGAGETQYF. V is TRBV4-1 and J is TRBJ2-5; TRBD2 matches at 15 bases. The CDR3 runs 18 residues. CDR1 and CDR2 (germline): MGHRA, YSYEKL. The V segment lost 3 bases and the J segment 4 bases; nucleotides outside the gene matches: 9.

Only a few counts were recorded for this clone. The chain recombines TRBV12-3 or TRBV12-4 with TRBJ1-4; D gene uncertain. The CDR3 contains 12 residues. Trimming shortened V by 3 bases and J by 12 bases, and 11 bases separated the two germline ends. The CDR3 coding sequence is TGTGCCAGCAGTTTTATTGGCGAGGAACTGTTTTTT. Translation: CASSFIGEELFF.

The V gene is TRBV24-1, the J gene TRBJ2-7; 9 nucleotides match TRBD1. The CDR3 extends over 14 amino acids. CDR1 and CDR2 (germline): KGHDR, SFDVKD. The trim removed 5 bases at V and 3 bases at J, leaving 4 bases unmatched. The CDR3 protein is CATSASGQGYEQYF. Here the CDR3 DNA reads TGTGCCACCAGTGCCTCGGGACAGGGCTACGAGCAGTACTTC.

The chain employs TRBV4-2 and TRBJ1-2; 7 bases align to TRBD1. This CDR3 is built from 15 residues. Germline V lookup: CDR1 LGHNA, CDR2 YNFKEQ. The V and J ends lost 4 bases and 0 bases, in that order; junction bases with no gene match: 5. DNA for the CDR3: TGTGCCAGCAGCCCCGGGACAGCTACTAACTATGGCTACACCTTC. It yields the protein CASSPGTATNYGYTF.

This rearrangement joins TRBV28 to TRBJ1-3; TRBD1 matches 7 bases. The trim removed 6 bases at V and 0 bases at J, leaving 5 bases unmatched. Per germline, CDR1 MDHEN and CDR2 SYDVKM. This CDR3 region has 15 residues. CDR3 protein: CASRTNRGSGNTIYF. As DNA, the CDR3 is TGTGCCAGCAGAACCAACAGGGGCTCTGGAAACACCATATATTTT.

The chain has TRBV27 and TRBJ2-4, with D possibly TRBD1 on 5 matching bases. Germline V gives CDR1 MNHEY, CDR2 SMNVEV (reference sequence). There are 13 residues in the CDR3. V was shortened by 0 bases and J by 8 bases, with 8 bases between the two germline ends. CDR3 in DNA: TGTGCCAGCAGTTTATCCAGGGTCGACATTCAGTACTTC. Translated: CASSLSRVDIQYF.

The rearrangement uses TRBV18 and TRBJ1-1; D not resolved. The CDR3 totals 15 residues. V was shortened by 6 bases and J by 6 bases, with 20 bases between the two germline ends. Germline V gene sequence: CDR1 KGHSH, CDR2 LQKENI. The CDR3 sequence: CASSPNGVRGAEAFF. The DNA for the CDR3 is TGTGCCAGCTCGCCTAATGGGGTTCGCGGGGCTGAAGCTTTCTTT.